What follows describes a single T cell receptor (beta chain). The data derive from a study of blood T cell repertoires in COVID-19. This CDR3 region has 15 residues. V lost 5 bases to trimming and J lost 7 bases; unmatched junction nucleotides: 10. Germline values: CDR1 LNHNV, CDR2 YYDKDF (reference sequence). In the authors' workflow: Reference gene primers were amplified, and this amplification served to estimate nucleated cell counts. Here immunoSEQ multiplex PCR was the method, and the copy in TCRdb shows in-frame clones only, minus some. V, J and clone size are taken as reported in that table, and D and trimming were inferred from the DNA itself. The sample carries about 55,000 clones, 75% to 85% recorded once.

The V and J genes are TRBV15 and TRBJ1-2; TRBD1 agrees at 10 bases. Sequenced sample: peripheral blood. This sequence was found in a human donor in a cohort sampled during active COVID-19. The CDR3: CATSGPRDRGAGYTF. DNA of the CDR3: TGTGCCACCAGCGGCCCCCGGGACAGGGGCGCTGGCTACACCTTC.